The 13 T cell receptor beta chains in this list originate from one sample, sequenced in a study of control samples from healthy donors and cancer patients. Profiled with immunoSEQ multiplex PCR; TCRdb holds only in-frame clones, not every one. The data show 70,000 to 95,000 clones, approximately 94% seen once. Material for sequencing was PBMCs. These receptors were collected from a woman aged 40 to 50 with lung cancer.

The chain employs TRBV5-1 and TRBJ1-6; D uncertain. Between the trimmed V and J ends, which lost 7 bases and 9 bases, there was a span of 14 bases. CDR3 length equals 13 residues. Germline V CDR1 and CDR2: SGHRS, YFSETQ. CDR3 bases: TGCGCCAGCGGAGAGCTCCCGGGTTCACCCCTCCACTTT. Translating gives CASGELPGSPLHF. The full variable domain, its missing parts supplied by reference TRBV5-1 and TRBJ1-6, is KAGVTQTPRYLIKTRGQQVTLSCSPISGHRSVSWYQQTPGQGLQFLFEYFSETQRNKGNFPGRFSGRQFSNSRSEMNVSTLELGDSALYLCASGELPGSPLHFGNGTRLTVT.

The chain links TRBV3-1 (or the pseudogene TRBV3-2) to TRBJ2-1, with TRBD2 matching 9 bases. From germline, CDR1 is LGHDT and CDR2 YNNKEL (reference sequence). J lost 15 bases, V lost 4 bases, and 10 bases had no gene match. The CDR3 spans 13 residues. DNA for the CDR3: TGTGCCAGCAGCCCCGGGACTAGCTCTTCCCCGTTCTTC. Translated: CASSPGTSSSPFF.

The chain couples TRBV5-1 to TRBJ1-1; 8 bases are a match to TRBD1. V shed 0 bases and J 7 bases; nucleotides not matched to a gene: 5. This CDR3 spans 14 amino acids. Germline-derived CDR1 and CDR2 are SGHRS and YFSETQ. CDR3 coding DNA: TGCGCCAGCAGCTTGGCTGGACAGGGCATTGAAGCTTTCTTT. Its translation: CASSLAGQGIEAFF.

The chain is built from TRBV7-8 and TRBJ1-2, with a weak D call TRBD1 (6 bases). The CDR3 extends over 15 amino acids. V was clipped by 1 base and J by 4 bases, with 13 bases between them. Germline V gene lookup returns CDR1 SGHVS and CDR2 FQNEAQ. The CDR3 bases are TGTGCCAGCAGCTTAGACGGGGGCGCGCGCTATGGCTACACCTTC. It specifies CASSLDGGARYGYTF.

This chain links TRBV3-1 (or the pseudogene TRBV3-2) with TRBJ1-2, with TRBD1 matching 10 bases. Germline trimming cut 5 bases from V and 3 bases from J; bases unmatched to any gene: 6. This CDR3 is built from 15 residues. CDR1 LGHDT and CDR2 YNNKEL come from the germline V gene (reference sequence). The CDR3 sequence is CASSFRTGGDYGYTF. The CDR3 coding sequence is TGTGCCAGCAGCTTCCGGACAGGGGGGGACTATGGCTACACCTTC.

The rearrangement joins TRBV7-2 to TRBJ2-2; 9 nucleotides line up with TRBD2. The CDR3 contains 15 residues. The germline gives CDR1 SGHTA, CDR2 FQGNSA. V was clipped by 1 base and J by 6 bases; unmatched bases: 3. The CDR3 DNA reads TGTGCCAGCAGCTTAGGTTGGACTAGCGCCGGGGAGCTGTTTTTT. Amino acids: CASSLGWTSAGELFF.

The chain joins TRBV5-1 to TRBJ2-5, with D hard to call. The CDR3 runs to 15 residues. CDR1 is SGHRS, CDR2 YFSETQ, per germline. The V end was cut by 2 bases, the J end by 2 bases, with 13 bases between. The CDR3 loop reads CASSLGTGSQETQYF. CDR3 bases: TGCGCCAGCAGCTTAGGAACGGGTTCGCAAGAGACCCAGTACTTC.

The chain recombines TRBV5-5 with TRBJ1-4; D is perhaps TRBD1 (5 bases). The CDR3 consists of 15 residues. Trimming stripped 7 bases from V and 2 bases from J, with 15 bases between. The germline CDR1 and CDR2 sequences are SGHKS and YYEKEE (reference sequence). In nucleotides, the CDR3 is TGTGCCAGCGAATTGGGGGAAGCGACTAATGAAAAACTGTTTTTT. Translation gives CASELGEATNEKLFF. The complete variable domain, with remaining parts taken from reference TRBV5-5 and TRBJ1-4, reads DAGVTQSPTHLIKTRGQQVTLRCSPISGHKSVSWYQQVLGQGPQFIFQYYEKEERGRGNFPDRFSARQFPNYSSELNVNALLLGDSALYLCASELGEATNEKLFFGSGTQLSVL.

The chain employs TRBV3-1 (or the pseudogene TRBV3-2) and TRBJ2-3; no reliable D call. This CDR3 comprises 13 residues. With 3 bases removed from V and 5 bases from J, the gap between germline ends came to 9 bases. Germline-derived CDR1 and CDR2 are LGHDT and YNNKEL (reference sequence). The CDR3 spells CASSQLAGDTQYF. DNA of the CDR3: TGTGCCAGCAGCCAGTTAGCAGGAGATACGCAGTATTTT.

This clone was seen only once. The chain is built from TRBV5-8 and TRBJ2-7; 9 nucleotides align to TRBD2. The CDR3 has 16 amino acids. J was trimmed by 3 bases and V by 3 bases; bases with no gene match: 10. Germline-derived CDR1 and CDR2 are SGHTS and YDEGEE. This CDR3 is CASSSRRTSEFYEQYF. The CDR3 DNA is TGTGCCAGCAGCTCCAGACGGACTAGCGAGTTCTACGAGCAGTACTTC.

The table lists this clone with a count of one. The J gene is TRBJ2-3, the V gene TRBV7-2; a weak D match, TRBD2 (6 bases). This CDR3 is built from 15 residues. V lost 6 bases and J lost 2, with 15 bases in between. Germline assignment: CDR1 SGHTA and CDR2 FQGNSA. CDR3: CASSPTGTATDTQYF. The CDR3 nucleotides read TGTGCCAGCAGTCCCACCGGGACTGCCACAGATACGCAGTATTTT.

The rearrangement joins TRBV11-2 to TRBJ2-1; tentatively, D is TRBD2 (7 bases). CDR1 and CDR2 (germline): SGHAT, FQNNGV. V lost 4 bases to trimming and J lost 2 bases, with 9 bases between them. This CDR3 region has 14 residues. The CDR3 DNA follows: TGTGCCAGCAGCTGGGGGGGCGCCTACAATGAGCAGTTCTTC. Translated: CASSWGGAYNEQFF.

V and J are TRBV27 and TRBJ2-5, with TRBD2 matching over 14 bases. The CDR3 covers 15 residues. Germline values: CDR1 MNHEY, CDR2 SMNVEV (reference sequence). The V segment lost 5 bases and the J segment 5 bases; nucleotides outside the gene matches: 4. The CDR3 DNA reads TGTGCCAGCAGTACGACTAGCGGGGGGGCGGAGACCCAGTACTTC. Translating gives CASSTTSGGAETQYF.